This record looks at one T cell receptor beta chain sequence and its context. V lost 3 bases and J 3 bases, leaving 14 bases between the germline ends. The length of the CDR3 is 15 residues. CDR1 and CDR2 (germline): KGHSH, LQKENI. This entry is derived from a study of OX40 agonist ivuxolimab in advanced cancers. TCRdb keeps only in-frame clones here, not all; method: immunoSEQ multiplex PCR. The sample carries 70,000 to 100,000 clones, 80% to 85% recorded once. V gene TRBV18 combines with J gene TRBJ2-5; D is undetermined. The TCR sequence derives from an adult with an advanced solid tumor such as melanoma, head and neck, liver or kidney cancer. This material consisted of CD4+ or CD8+ T cells sorted from blood, taken in a trial of the OX40 agonist ivuxolimab. The CDR3 DNA reads TGTGCCAGCTCACCGCCACTTCTGGGGAAAGAGACCCAGTACTTC. This encodes CASSPPLLGKETQYF.